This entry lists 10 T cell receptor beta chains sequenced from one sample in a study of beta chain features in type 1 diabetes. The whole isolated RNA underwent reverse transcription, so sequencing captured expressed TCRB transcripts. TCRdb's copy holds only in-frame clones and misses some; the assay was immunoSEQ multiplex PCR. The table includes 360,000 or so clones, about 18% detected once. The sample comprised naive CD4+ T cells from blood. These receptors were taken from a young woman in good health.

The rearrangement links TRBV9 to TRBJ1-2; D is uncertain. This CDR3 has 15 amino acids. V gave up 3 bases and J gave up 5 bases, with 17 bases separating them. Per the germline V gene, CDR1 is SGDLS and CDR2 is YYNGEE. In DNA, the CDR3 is TGTGCCAGCAGCGCCCATGAGGCAGCCCAATATGGCTACACCTTC. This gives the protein CASSAHEAAQYGYTF.

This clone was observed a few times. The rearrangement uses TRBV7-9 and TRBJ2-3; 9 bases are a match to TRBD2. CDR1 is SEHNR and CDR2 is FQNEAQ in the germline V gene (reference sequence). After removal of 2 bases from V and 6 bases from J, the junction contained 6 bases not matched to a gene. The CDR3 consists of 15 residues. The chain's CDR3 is CASSLQASGKDTQYF. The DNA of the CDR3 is TGTGCCAGCAGCTTACAGGCTAGCGGGAAGGATACGCAGTATTTT.

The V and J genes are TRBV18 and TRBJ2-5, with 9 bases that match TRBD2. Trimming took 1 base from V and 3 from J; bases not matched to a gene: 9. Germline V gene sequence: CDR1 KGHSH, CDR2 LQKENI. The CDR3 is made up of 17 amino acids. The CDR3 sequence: CASSPRVILAGEETQYF. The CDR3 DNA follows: TGTGCCAGCTCACCACGGGTGATATTAGCGGGAGAAGAGACCCAGTACTTC.

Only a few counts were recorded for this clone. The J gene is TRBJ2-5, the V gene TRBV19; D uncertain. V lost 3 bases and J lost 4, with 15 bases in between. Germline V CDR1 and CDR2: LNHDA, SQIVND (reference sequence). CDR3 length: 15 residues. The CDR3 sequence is CASSIWRRSGETQYF. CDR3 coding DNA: TGTGCCAGTAGTATCTGGAGACGGAGTGGAGAGACCCAGTACTTC.

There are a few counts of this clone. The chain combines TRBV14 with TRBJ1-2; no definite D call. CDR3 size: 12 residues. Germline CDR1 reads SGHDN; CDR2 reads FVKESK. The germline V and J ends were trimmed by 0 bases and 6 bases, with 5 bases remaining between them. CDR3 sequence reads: CASSQELHGYTF. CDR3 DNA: TGTGCCAGCAGCCAAGAACTCCATGGCTACACCTTC.

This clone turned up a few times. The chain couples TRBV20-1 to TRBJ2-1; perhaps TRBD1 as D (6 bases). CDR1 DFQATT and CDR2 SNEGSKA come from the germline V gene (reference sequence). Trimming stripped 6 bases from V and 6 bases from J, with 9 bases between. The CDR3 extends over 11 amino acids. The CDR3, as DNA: TGCAGTGCCCCCAGGGGCAATGAGCAGTTCTTC. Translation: CSAPRGNEQFF.

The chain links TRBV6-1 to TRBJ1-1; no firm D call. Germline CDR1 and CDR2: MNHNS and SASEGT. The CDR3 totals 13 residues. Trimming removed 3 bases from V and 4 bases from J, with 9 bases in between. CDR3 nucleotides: TGTGCCAGCAGTGACCGGTTTGGCACTGAAGCTTTCTTT. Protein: CASSDRFGTEAFF.

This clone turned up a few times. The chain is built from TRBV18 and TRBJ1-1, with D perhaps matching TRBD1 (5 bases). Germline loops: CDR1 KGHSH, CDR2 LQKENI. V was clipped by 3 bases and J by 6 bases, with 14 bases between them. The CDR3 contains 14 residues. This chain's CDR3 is CASSPRDRSSEAFF. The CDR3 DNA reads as TGTGCCAGCTCACCGCGCGACAGATCTTCTGAAGCTTTCTTT.

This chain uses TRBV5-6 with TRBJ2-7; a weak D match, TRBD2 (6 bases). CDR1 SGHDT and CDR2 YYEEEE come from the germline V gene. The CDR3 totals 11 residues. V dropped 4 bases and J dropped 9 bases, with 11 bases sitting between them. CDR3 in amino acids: CASSQGLGQYF. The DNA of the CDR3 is TGTGCCAGCAGCCAGGGACTGGGGCAGTACTTC. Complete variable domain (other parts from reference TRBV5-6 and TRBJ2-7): DAGVTQSPTHLIKTRGQQVTLRCSPKSGHDTVSWYQQALGQGPQFIFQYYEEEERQRGNFPDRFSGHQFPNYSSELNVNALLLGDSALYLCASSQGLGQYFGPGTRLTVT.

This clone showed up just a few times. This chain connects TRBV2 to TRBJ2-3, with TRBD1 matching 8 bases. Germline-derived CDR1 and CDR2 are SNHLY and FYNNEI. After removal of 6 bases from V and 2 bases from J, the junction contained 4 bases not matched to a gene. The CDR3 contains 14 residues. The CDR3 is CASRRQGATDTQYF. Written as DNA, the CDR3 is TGTGCCAGCAGGCGTCAGGGGGCCACAGATACGCAGTATTTT. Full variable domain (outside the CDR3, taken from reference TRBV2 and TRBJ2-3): EPEVTQTPSHQVTQMGQEVILRCVPISNHLYFYWYRQILGQKVEFLVSFYNNEISEKSEIFDDQFSVERPDGSNFTLKIRSTKLEDSAMYFCASRRQGATDTQYFGPGTRLTVL.